Listed below are T cell receptor beta chains from one sample, sequenced in a study of T cell changes during pregnancy in multiple sclerosis. The protocol was immunoSEQ multiplex PCR, while the TCRdb copy is restricted to in-frame clones and leaves out a portion. This repertoire shows tens of thousands of clones, 85% to 95% found once; its top ten account for about 7%. The source was CD8+ T cells from peripheral blood mononuclear cells, collected in the third trimester of pregnancy. These receptors were obtained from a female donor with multiple sclerosis, enrolled in a pregnancy study. Both conserved end residues are part of each CDR3. A D gene is named only where the DNA matches it firmly. A row's size may be missing; if present it is once, few, many or a size class.

v_gene	j_gene	abundance	d_gene	CDR3nt	CDR3aa
TRBV7-2	TRBJ2-1	once	TRBD2	TGTGCCATCACCAGACTAGCGGATCAGTTCTTC	CAITRLADQFF
TRBV9	TRBJ2-3	.	.	TGTGCCAGCAGCCCGCGGGACTCTCCATCCCTTAGCACAGATACGCAGTATTTT	CASSPRDSPSLSTDTQYF
TRBV29-1	TRBJ2-4	.	.	TGCAGCGTTCGCCTTCTGGACAGTAAAAACATTCAGTACTTC	CSVRLLDSKNIQYF
TRBV9	TRBJ1-1	.	.	TGTGCCAGCAGCGTAGGCCTTCGAGACACGACGAACACTGAAGCTTTCTTT	CASSVGLRDTTNTEAFF
TRBV15	TRBJ2-7	.	.	TGTGCCACCAGCAGAGCCAGGGGTCACGAGCAGTACTTC	CATSRARGHEQYF
TRBV29-1	TRBJ1-2	.	TRBD1	TGCAGCGTTGAAGGCCGCTTCCAGGGGGGCTATGGCTACACCTTC	CSVEGRFQGGYGYTF
TRBV19	TRBJ2-7	.	.	TGTGCCAGTAGCCCTTTCCACACCGCCGGGGAGCAGTACTTC	CASSPFHTAGEQYF
TRBV21-1	TRBJ2-7	once	.	TGTGCCAGCACCCCCGGGACTCCGGCCATCGAGCAGTACTTC	CASTPGTPAIEQYF
TRBV7-9	TRBJ2-1	.	TRBD2	TGTGCCAGCAGCGGTCCTCTAGCGGGAGGGGAAAATGAGCAGTTCTTC	CASSGPLAGGENEQFF
TRBV7-6	TRBJ2-7	.	TRBD1	TGTGCCAGCAGCTTTAGAATACCCTGGGAGGCAGGGGGCGTCGAGCAGTACTTC	CASSFRIPWEAGGVEQYF
TRBV2	TRBJ1-1	.	.	TGTGCCAGCAGTGAATGGAGAGACACTGAAGCTTTCTTT	CASSEWRDTEAFF
TRBV5-6	TRBJ1-2	.	TRBD1	TGTGCCAGCAGCCCCGGACAGGGCCCCCCTATAGTCTATGGCTACACCTTC	CASSPGQGPPIVYGYTF
TRBV5-3	TRBJ2-5	.	TRBD2	TGTGCCAGAAGCTTGGGTCCGGGACTAGCGGGACCCCGGCAGTACTTC	CARSLGPGLAGPRQYF
TRBV13	TRBJ2-1	.	.	TGTGCCAGCAGTCATACTCTAGCGCCAAACAATGAGCAGTTCTTC	CASSHTLAPNNEQFF
TRBV4-3	TRBJ2-2	.	TRBD1	TGCGCCAGCAGCCTCGTATCACAGGGGGTGCAGGGCACCGGGGAGCTGTTTTTT	CASSLVSQGVQGTGELFF
TRBV29-1	TRBJ2-7	.	.	TGCAGCGTTGAAACCCAGGGGAAAGCCTACGAGCAGTACTTC	CSVETQGKAYEQYF
TRBV28	TRBJ1-5	.	TRBD1	TGTGCCAGCACCACGGGACAGGGCTTTCAGCCCCAGCATTTT	CASTTGQGFQPQHF
TRBV19	TRBJ1-2	.	.	TGTGCCAGTAGCCTCTACGACCCTGAGCGGTATGGCTACACCTTC	CASSLYDPERYGYTF
TRBV9	TRBJ2-2	.	.	TGTGCCAGCAGCTACCCCCCCGAGAGTAACACCGGGGAGCTGTTTTTT	CASSYPPESNTGELFF
TRBV21-1	TRBJ2-4	.	.	TGTGCCAGCAAGGGGACAGGGGACGTGGGGATAGCCAAAAACATTCAGTACTTC	CASKGTGDVGIAKNIQYF
TRBV19	TRBJ2-7	.	.	TGTGCCAGTTCGGAGGGAGGCGAGCAGTACTTC	CASSEGGEQYF
TRBV13	TRBJ1-1	.	.	TGTGCCAGCAGCTGGAGGGGGAACACTGAAGCTTTCTTT	CASSWRGNTEAFF
TRBV5-8	TRBJ2-1	.	.	TGTGCCAGCAGCTTAATGTCTGGGACTTACAATGAGCAGTTCTTC	CASSLMSGTYNEQFF
TRBV28	TRBJ2-1	.	.	TGTGCCAGCATGGCCAGGGGGAGGAGCTCCTACAATGAGCAGTTCTTC	CASMARGRSSYNEQFF
TRBV6-5	TRBJ2-5	.	.	TGTGCCAGCAGTTACATGAGGGAAGAGACCCAGTACTTC	CASSYMREETQYF
TRBV9	TRBJ2-7	.	TRBD1	TGTGCCAGCAGCGCACAGGGGGCTTTGTCCTACGAGCAGTACTTC	CASSAQGALSYEQYF
TRBV4-3	TRBJ1-4	.	TRBD1	TGCGCCAGCAGCCCTACGCCGGGACAGGGTGGAGAAAAACTGTTTTTT	CASSPTPGQGGEKLFF